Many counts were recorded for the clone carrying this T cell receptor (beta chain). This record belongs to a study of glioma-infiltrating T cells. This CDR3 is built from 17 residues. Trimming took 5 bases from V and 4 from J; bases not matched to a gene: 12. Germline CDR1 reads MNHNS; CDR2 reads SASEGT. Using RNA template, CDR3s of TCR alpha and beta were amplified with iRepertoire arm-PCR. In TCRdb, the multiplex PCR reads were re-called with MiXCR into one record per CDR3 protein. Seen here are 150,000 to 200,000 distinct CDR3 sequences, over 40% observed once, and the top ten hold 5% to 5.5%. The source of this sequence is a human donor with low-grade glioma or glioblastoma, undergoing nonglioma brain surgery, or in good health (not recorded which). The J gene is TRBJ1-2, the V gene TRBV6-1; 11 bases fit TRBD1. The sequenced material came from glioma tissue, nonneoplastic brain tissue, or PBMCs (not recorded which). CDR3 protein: CASSRRMDRGRAYGYTF. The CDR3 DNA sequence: TGTGCCAGCAGTCGACGGATGGACAGGGGGCGAGCCTATGGCTACACCTTC.